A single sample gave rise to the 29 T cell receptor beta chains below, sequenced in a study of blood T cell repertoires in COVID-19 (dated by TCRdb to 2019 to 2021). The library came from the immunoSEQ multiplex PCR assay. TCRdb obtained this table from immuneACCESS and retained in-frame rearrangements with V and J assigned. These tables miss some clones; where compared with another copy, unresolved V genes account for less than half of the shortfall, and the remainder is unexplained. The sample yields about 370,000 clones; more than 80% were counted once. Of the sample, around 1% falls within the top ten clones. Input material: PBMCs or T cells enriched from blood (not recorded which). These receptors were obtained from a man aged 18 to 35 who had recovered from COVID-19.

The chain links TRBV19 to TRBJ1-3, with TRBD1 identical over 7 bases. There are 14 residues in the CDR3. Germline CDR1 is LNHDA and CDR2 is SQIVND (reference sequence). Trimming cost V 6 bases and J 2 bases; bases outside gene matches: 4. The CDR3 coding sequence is TGTGCCAGTAGCCGACAGGGTGCTGGAAACACCATATATTTT. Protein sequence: CASSRQGAGNTIYF.

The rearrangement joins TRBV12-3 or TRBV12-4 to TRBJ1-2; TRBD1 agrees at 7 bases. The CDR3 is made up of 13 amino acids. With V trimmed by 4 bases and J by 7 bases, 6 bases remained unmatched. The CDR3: CASSYYRGLGYTF. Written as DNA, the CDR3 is TGTGCCAGCAGTTATTACAGGGGTCTTGGCTACACCTTC.

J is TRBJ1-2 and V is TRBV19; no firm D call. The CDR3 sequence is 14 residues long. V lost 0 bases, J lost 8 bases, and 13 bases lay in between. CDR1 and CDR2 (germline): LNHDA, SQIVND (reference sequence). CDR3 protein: CASSIDWAGNGYTF. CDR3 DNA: TGTGCCAGTAGTATAGATTGGGCTGGAAACGGCTACACCTTC.

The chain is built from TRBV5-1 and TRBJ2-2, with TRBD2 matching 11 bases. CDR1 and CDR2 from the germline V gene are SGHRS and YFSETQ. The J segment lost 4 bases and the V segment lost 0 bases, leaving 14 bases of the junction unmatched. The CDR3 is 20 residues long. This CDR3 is CASSLAVLAGVKGGTGELFF. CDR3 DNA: TGCGCCAGCAGCTTGGCCGTACTAGCGGGAGTCAAGGGGGGCACCGGGGAGCTGTTTTTT.

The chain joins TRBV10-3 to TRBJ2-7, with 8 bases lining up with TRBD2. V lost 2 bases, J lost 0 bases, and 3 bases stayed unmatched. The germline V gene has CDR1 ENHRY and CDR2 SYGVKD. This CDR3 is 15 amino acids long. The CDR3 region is CAISEQTSGSYEQYF. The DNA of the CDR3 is TGTGCCATCAGTGAGCAAACTAGCGGCTCCTACGAGCAGTACTTC.

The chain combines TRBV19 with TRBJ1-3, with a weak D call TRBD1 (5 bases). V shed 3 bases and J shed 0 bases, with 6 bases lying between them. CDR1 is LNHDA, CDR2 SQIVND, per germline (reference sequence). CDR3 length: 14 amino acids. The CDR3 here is CASSIGASGNTIYF. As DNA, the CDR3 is TGTGCCAGTAGTATTGGGGCCTCTGGAAACACCATATATTTT.

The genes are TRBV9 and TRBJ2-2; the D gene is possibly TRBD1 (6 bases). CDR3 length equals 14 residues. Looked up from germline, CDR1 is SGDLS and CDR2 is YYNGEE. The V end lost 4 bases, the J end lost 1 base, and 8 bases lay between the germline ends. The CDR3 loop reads CASSKQGNTGELFF. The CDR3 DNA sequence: TGTGCCAGCAGCAAACAGGGGAACACCGGGGAGCTGTTTTTT.

The CDR3 region is CASSPGVTAPQPQHF. CDR3 bases: TGCGCCAGCAGCCCAGGCGTCACAGCTCCTCAGCCCCAGCATTTT. The rearrangement joins TRBV5-1 to TRBJ1-5; no reliable D call. The V gene lost 4 bases and the J gene lost 6 bases, with 17 bases spanning the gap. There are 15 residues in the CDR3. From germline, CDR1 is SGHRS and CDR2 YFSETQ.

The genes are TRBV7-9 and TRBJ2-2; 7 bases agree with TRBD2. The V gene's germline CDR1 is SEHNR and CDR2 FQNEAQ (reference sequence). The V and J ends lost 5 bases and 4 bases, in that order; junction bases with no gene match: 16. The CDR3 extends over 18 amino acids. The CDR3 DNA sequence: TGTGCCAGCAGCGCCCCGGGAACCCTGACTAGCTTCACCGGGGAGCTGTTTTTT. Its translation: CASSAPGTLTSFTGELFF.

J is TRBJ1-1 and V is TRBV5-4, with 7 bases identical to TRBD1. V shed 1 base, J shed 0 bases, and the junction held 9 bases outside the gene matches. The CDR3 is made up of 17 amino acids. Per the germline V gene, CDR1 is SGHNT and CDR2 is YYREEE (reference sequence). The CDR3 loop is CASSLLLTGDMNTEAFF. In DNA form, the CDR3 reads TGTGCCAGCAGCTTGTTATTAACAGGGGATATGAACACTGAAGCTTTCTTT.

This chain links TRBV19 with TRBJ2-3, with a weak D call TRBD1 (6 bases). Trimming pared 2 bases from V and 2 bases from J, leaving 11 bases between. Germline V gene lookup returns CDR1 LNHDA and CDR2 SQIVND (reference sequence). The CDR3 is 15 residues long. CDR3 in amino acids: CASSIQGRATDTQYF. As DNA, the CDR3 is TGTGCCAGTAGTATACAGGGGAGAGCCACAGATACGCAGTATTTT. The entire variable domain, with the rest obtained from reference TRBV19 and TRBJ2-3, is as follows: DGGITQSPKYLFRKEGQNVTLSCEQNLNHDAMYWYRQDPGQGLRLIYYSQIVNDFQKGDIAEGYSVSREKKESFPLTVTSAQKNPTAFYLCASSIQGRATDTQYFGPGTRLTVL.

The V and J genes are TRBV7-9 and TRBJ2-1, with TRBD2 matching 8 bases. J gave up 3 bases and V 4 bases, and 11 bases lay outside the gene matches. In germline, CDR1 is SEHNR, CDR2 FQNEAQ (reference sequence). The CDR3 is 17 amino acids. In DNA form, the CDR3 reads TGTGCCAGCAGCTACCCCGGTGGCGGGAGGTTCTACAATGAGCAGTTCTTC. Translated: CASSYPGGGRFYNEQFF.

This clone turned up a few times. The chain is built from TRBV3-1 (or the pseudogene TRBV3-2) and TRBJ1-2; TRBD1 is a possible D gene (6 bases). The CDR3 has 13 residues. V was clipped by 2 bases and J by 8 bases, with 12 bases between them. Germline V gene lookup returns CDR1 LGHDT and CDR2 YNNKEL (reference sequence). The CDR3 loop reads CASSQIQGEGYTF. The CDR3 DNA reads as TGTGCCAGCAGCCAAATACAGGGAGAAGGCTACACCTTC.

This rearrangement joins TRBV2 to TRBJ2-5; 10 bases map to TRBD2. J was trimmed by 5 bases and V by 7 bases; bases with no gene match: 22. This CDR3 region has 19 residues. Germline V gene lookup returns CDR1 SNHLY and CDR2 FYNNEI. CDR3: CASTPTGASGRGRKETQYF. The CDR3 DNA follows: TGTGCCAGCACCCCCACTGGGGCTAGCGGGAGAGGGAGGAAGGAGACCCAGTACTTC. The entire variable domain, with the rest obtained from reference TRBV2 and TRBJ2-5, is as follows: EPEVTQTPSHQVTQMGQEVILRCVPISNHLYFYWYRQILGQKVEFLVSFYNNEISEKSEIFDDQFSVERPDGSNFTLKIRSTKLEDSAMYFCASTPTGASGRGRKETQYFGPGTRLLVL.

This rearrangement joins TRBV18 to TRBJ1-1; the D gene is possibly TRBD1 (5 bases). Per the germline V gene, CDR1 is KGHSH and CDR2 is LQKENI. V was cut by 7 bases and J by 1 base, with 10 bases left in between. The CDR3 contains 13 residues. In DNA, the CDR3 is TGTGCCAGCTTGAGACAGAAGAACACTGAAGCTTTCTTT. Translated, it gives CASLRQKNTEAFF. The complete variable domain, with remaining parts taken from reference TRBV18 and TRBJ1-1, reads NAGVMQNPRHLVRRRGQEARLRCSPMKGHSHVYWYRQLPEEGLKFMVYLQKENIIDESGMPKERFSAEFPKEGPSILRIQQVVRGDSAAYFCASLRQKNTEAFFGQGTRLTVV.

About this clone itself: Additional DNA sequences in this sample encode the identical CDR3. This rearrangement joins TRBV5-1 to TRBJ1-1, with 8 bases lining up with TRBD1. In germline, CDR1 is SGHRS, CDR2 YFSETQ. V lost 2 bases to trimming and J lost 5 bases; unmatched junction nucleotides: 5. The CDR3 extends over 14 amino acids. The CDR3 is CASSLTGGVTEAFF. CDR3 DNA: TGCGCCAGCAGCTTAACAGGGGGGGTGACTGAAGCTTTCTTT.

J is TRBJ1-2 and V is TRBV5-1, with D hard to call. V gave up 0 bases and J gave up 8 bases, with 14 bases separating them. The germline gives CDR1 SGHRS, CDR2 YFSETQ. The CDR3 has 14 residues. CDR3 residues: CASSLEADLVGYTF. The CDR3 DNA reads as TGCGCCAGCAGCTTGGAGGCAGACTTGGTAGGCTACACCTTC.

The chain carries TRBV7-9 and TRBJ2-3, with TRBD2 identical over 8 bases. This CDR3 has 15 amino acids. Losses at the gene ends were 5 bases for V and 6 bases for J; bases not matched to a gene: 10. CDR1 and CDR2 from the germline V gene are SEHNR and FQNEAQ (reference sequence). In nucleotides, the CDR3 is TGTGCCAGCAGCAGACCCAGCGGGAGCTCGGATACGCAGTATTTT. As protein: CASSRPSGSSDTQYF. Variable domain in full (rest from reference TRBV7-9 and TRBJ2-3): DTGVSQNPRHKITKRGQNVTFRCDPISEHNRLYWYRQTLGQGPEFLTYFQNEAQLEKSRLLSDRFSAERPKGSFSTLEIQRTEQGDSAMYLCASSRPSGSSDTQYFGPGTRLTVL.

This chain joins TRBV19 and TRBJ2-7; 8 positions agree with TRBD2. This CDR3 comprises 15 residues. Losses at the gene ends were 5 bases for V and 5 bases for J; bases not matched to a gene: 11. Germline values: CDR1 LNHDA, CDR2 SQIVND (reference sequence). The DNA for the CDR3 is TGTGCCAGTAGTGAGCAGAATTTAGCGGGGAACGAGCAGTACTTC. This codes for CASSEQNLAGNEQYF.

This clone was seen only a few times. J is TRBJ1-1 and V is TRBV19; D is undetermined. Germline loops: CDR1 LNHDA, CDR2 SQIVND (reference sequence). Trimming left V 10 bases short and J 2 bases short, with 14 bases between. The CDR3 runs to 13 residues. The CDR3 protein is CATSYTGNTEAFF. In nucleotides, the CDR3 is TGTGCCACCTCGTATACGGGTAACACTGAAGCTTTCTTT.

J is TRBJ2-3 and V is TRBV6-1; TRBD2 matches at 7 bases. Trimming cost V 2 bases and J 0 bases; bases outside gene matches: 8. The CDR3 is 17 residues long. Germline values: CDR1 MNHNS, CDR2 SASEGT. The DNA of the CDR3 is TGTGCCAGCAGTGAATGGGCCAGCGGGGCTAGCACAGATACGCAGTATTTT. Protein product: CASSEWASGASTDTQYF.

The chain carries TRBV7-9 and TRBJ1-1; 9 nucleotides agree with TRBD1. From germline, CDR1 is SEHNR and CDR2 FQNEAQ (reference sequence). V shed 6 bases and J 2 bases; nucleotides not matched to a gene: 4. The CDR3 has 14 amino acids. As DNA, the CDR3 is TGTGCCAGCAGTGACAGGGGGTCTAACACTGAAGCTTTCTTT. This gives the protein CASSDRGSNTEAFF.

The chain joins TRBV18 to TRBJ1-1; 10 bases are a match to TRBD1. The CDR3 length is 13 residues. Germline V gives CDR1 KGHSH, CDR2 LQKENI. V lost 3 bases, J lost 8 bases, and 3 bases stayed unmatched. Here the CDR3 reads CASSPLTGGEAFF. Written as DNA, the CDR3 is TGTGCCAGCTCACCGCTGACAGGGGGCGAAGCTTTCTTT.

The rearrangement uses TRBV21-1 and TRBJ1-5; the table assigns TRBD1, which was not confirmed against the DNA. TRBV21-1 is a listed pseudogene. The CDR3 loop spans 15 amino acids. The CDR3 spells CASSKGGQLNQPQHF. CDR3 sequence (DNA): TGTGCCAGCAGCAAAGGAGGACAGTTGAATCAGCCCCAGCATTTT.

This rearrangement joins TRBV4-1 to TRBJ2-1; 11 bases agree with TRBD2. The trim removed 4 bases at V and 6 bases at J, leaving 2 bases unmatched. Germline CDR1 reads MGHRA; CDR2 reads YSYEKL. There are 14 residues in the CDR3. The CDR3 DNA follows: TGCGCCAGCAGCCCCGGACTAGCGGGCAATGAGCAGTTCTTC. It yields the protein CASSPGLAGNEQFF.

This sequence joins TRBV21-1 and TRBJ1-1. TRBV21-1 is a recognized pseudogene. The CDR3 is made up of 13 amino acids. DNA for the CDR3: TGTGCCAGCATAGCGGGGGTTAACACTGAAGCTTTCTTT. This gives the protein CASIAGVNTEAFF.

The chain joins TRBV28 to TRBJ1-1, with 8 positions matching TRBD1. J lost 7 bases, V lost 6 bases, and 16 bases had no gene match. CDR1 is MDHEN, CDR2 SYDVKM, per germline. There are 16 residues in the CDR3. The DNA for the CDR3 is TGTGCCAGCAGGTCAAGACAGGGGTTAGCTGATAGTGAAGCTTTCTTT. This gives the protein CASRSRQGLADSEAFF. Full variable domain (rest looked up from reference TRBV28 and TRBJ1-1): DVKVTQSSRYLVKRTGEKVFLECVQDMDHENMFWYRQDPGLGLRLIYFSYDVKMKEKGDIPEGYSVSREKKERFSLILESASTNQTSMYLCASRSRQGLADSEAFFGQGTRLTVV.

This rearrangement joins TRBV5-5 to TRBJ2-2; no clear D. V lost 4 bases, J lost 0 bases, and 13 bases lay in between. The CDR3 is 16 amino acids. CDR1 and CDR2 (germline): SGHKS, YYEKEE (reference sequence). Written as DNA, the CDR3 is TGTGCCAGCAGCCCCTTGGCGGTTCCGAACACCGGGGAGCTGTTTTTT. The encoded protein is CASSPLAVPNTGELFF.

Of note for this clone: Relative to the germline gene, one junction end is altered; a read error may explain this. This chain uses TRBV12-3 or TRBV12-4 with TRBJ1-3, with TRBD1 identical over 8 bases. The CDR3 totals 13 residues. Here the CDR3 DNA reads TGTGCCAGCAGCCCCGGACAGGGAAGCACCATATATTTT. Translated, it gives CASSPGQGSTIYF.